Shown below are 4 T cell receptor beta chains from a single sample sequenced in a study of T-cell memory formation after mild COVID-19. TCRdb re-derived calls from the 5' RACE reads in MiXCR, one entry per CDR3 protein. The sample holds roughly 250,000 distinct CDR3 sequences, around 17% seen once. The material sequenced was PBMCs or a T cell subset sorted from them (not recorded which). The origin of the receptors is a man in his late teens or twenties who had mild COVID-19 (a few samples of this study predate the infection). Cell type and time point are not known.

This clonotype showed up just a few times. The rearrangement joins TRBV7-9 to TRBJ1-1; no definite D call. This CDR3 comprises 12 residues. Germline CDR1 and CDR2: SEHNR and FQNEAQ (reference sequence). The V end lost 3 bases, the J end lost 4 bases, and 6 bases lay between the germline ends. CDR3 nucleotide sequence: TGTGCCAGCAGCTTTGGTGCCACTGAAGCTTTCTTT. Translating gives CASSFGATEAFF.

In this sample, this clonotype turned up many times. The J gene is TRBJ2-2, the V gene TRBV27, with a weak D call TRBD2 (6 bases). This CDR3 is 14 amino acids long. The ends were cut back, 3 bases at V and 4 bases at J, with 9 bases in the middle. Looked up from germline, CDR1 is MNHEY and CDR2 is SMNVEV (reference sequence). CDR3 in DNA: TGTGCCAGCAGTTTCCCCGGGGGCACCGGGGAGCTGTTTTTT. Its translation: CASSFPGGTGELFF.

As regards this clonotype: This could be a read error, since a much larger clone is one nucleotide away. This sequence joins TRBV5-5 and TRBJ1-1, with D unresolved. CDR3 length: 11 residues. The germline gives CDR1 SGHKS, CDR2 YYEKEE (reference sequence). Trimming stripped 2 bases from V and 3 bases from J, with 2 bases between. This CDR3 reads CASSFHTEAFF. The CDR3 DNA sequence: TGTGCCAGCAGCTTCCACACTGAAGCTTTCTTT.

J is TRBJ1-6 and V is TRBV9, with 8 bases aligning to TRBD1. J lost 8 bases, V lost 4 bases, and 2 bases had no gene match. CDR1 and CDR2 (germline): SGDLS, YYNGEE. The CDR3 consists of 13 residues. In nucleotides, the CDR3 is TGTGCCAGCAGCCTGACAGGGGATTCACCCCTCCACTTT. It specifies CASSLTGDSPLHF.